This T cell receptor beta chain was retrieved from a study of CD8 T cells in ankylosing spondylitis. Notes on the study in general: Reportedly, matched ankylosing spondylitis synovial fluid was significantly enriched for disease-linked clones. Previously reported in reactive arthritis synovial fluid and blood were some of the motif variants. Ankylosing spondylitis blood seemed to carry a telltale TCR beta motif made of roughly eight highly homologous variants.

Preparation of TCR beta libraries was done by quantitative 5'-RACE with molecular barcodes. TCRdb called the 5' RACE reads again in MiXCR, with one record for every CDR3 protein. The sample lists 200,000 to 250,000 distinct CDR3 sequences; around 20% were seen once. As for this clonotype: As yet, its antigen is unknown.

The junction had 5 bases not matched to a gene; V was cut back by 5 bases and J by 5 bases. The CDR3 extends over 13 amino acids. Per the germline V gene, CDR1 is LNHDA and CDR2 is SQIVND (reference sequence). The sample consisted of blood, either unsorted or a sorted T cell fraction (not recorded which). The clonotype comes from a male donor with ankylosing spondylitis. The chain has TRBV19 and TRBJ1-1; 7 nucleotides match TRBD1. The CDR3 loop reads CASSLTGRTEAFF. In DNA, the CDR3 is TGTGCCAGTAGTTTGACAGGGCGAACTGAAGCTTTCTTT.